This TCR beta chain was sequenced in a study of regulatory T cells in long-lasting Graves disease. This CDR3 is 13 amino acids long. Germline values: CDR1 SGDLS, CDR2 YYNGEE. V was cut by 2 bases and J by 5 bases, with 8 bases left in between. Time point of the sample: newly diagnosed GD, antithyroid drugs for less than 3 months. TCR sequences were obtained from RNA taken from PBMCs. Investigators prepared the TCR beta libraries by applying iRepertoire HTBI primers and Arm-PCR of CDR3 regions. MiXCR was run by TCRdb on the multiplex PCR reads, yielding one entry per CDR3 protein. There are fewer than 350,000 distinct CDR3 sequences in the sample; over 15% occur only once, and more than 30% lies in the top ten. This clonotype was observed at least ten times. Antigen specificity is unknown. Findings of the study overall: Tissue studied was limited to peripheral blood, excluding thyroid tissue. Accuracy was perhaps lowered by the small sample size.

The source material was peripheral blood mononuclear cells (PBMCs), sampled at new diagnosis, from a patient treated with antithyroid drugs. V usage is TRBV9 and J usage is TRBJ2-1; D perhaps matches TRBD2 (6 bases). The receptor was isolated from a female donor with Graves disease. CDR3 sequence (DNA): TGTGCCAGCAGCGTCGCGGGAAACAATGAGCAGTTCTTC. Translating gives CASSVAGNNEQFF.